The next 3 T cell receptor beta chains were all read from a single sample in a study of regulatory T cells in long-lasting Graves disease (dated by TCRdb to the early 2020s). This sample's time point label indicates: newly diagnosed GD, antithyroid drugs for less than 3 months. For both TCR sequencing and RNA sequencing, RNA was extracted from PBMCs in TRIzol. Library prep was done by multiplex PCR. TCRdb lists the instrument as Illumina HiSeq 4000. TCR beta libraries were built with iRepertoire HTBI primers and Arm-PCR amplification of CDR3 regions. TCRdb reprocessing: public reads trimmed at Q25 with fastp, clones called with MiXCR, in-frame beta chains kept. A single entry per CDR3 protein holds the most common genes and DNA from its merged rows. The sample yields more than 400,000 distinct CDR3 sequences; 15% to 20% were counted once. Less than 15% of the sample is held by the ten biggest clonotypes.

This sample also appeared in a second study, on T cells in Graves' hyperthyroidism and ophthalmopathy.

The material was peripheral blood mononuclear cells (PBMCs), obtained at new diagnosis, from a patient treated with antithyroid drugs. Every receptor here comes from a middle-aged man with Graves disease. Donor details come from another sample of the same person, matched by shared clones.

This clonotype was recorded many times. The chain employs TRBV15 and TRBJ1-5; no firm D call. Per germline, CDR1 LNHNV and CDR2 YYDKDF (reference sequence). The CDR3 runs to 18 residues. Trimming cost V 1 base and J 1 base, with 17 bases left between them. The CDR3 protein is CATSRGGRGLRSNQPQHF. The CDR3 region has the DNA TGTGCCACCAGCAGAGGTGGTAGAGGGTTGAGAAGCAATCAGCCCCAGCATTTT.

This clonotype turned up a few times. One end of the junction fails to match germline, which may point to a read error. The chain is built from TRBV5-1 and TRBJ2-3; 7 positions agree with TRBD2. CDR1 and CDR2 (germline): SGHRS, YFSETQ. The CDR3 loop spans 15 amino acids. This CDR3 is CASSWNGRSTDTQYF. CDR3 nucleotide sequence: TGTGCCAGCAGCTGGAACGGGAGGTCTACAGATACGCAGTATTTT.

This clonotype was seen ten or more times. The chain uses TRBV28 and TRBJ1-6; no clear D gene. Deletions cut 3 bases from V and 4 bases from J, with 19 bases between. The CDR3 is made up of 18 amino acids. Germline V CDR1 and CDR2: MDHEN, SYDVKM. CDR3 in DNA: TGTGCCAGCAGTTTTGGTCAGGCCTCATATCGATATAATTCACCCCTCCACTTT. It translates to CASSFGQASYRYNSPLHF.